Below are 3 T cell receptor beta chains sequenced from a single sample in a study of blood T cell repertoires in COVID-19. The protocol was immunoSEQ multiplex PCR, while the TCRdb copy is restricted to in-frame clones and leaves out a portion. The table has 250,000 to 400,000 clones, 85% seen once. Material: PBMCs or T cells enriched from blood (not recorded which). The receptors shown here come from a woman in her 30s who had been exposed to COVID-19.

This chain joins TRBV6-1 and TRBJ2-1; 7 positions match TRBD2. Trimming cost V 3 bases and J 4 bases; bases outside gene matches: 6. Germline V lookup: CDR1 MNHNS, CDR2 SASEGT. The CDR3 is made up of 15 amino acids. CDR3 region: CASSEDLREYNEQFF. The CDR3 DNA is TGTGCCAGCAGTGAGGATCTGCGGGAGTACAATGAGCAGTTCTTC.

V is TRBV6-5 and J is TRBJ2-5, with 7 nucleotides matching TRBD1. The CDR3 has 15 residues. Germline values: CDR1 MNHEY, CDR2 SVGAGI. V dropped 6 bases and J dropped 4; count of bases not matched to a gene: 11. CDR3 coding DNA: TGTGCCAGCAGATCCCCCCGACAGGGTCTAGAGACCCAGTACTTC. This encodes CASRSPRQGLETQYF.

The chain carries TRBV10-1 and TRBJ2-1; 7 bases fit TRBD1. Losses at the gene ends were 3 bases for V and 8 bases for J; bases not matched to a gene: 10. Germline V CDR1 and CDR2: WNHNN, SYGVQD (reference sequence). The CDR3 spans 15 residues. For the CDR3, the DNA is TGCGCCAGCAGTGAACAGGGGACCGTTGGCGATGAGCAGTTCTTC. Residues: CASSEQGTVGDEQFF.